This passage covers 25 T cell receptor beta chains from one sample sequenced in a study of blood T cell repertoires in COVID-19. Repertoires were generated with immunoSEQ multiplex PCR, while TCRdb's copy carries only in-frame clones and drops some. The sample holds approximately 270,000 clones, 75% to 90% seen once. Sequenced material: peripheral blood. The receptors originated from a young man with acute or convalescent COVID-19.

The chain combines TRBV27 with TRBJ2-2, with TRBD2 as a possible D gene (6 bases). Trimming stripped 0 bases from V and 2 bases from J, with 7 bases between. Germline CDR1 reads MNHEY; CDR2 reads SMNVEV (reference sequence). CDR3 length: 15 residues. This CDR3 is CASSLSGGNTGELFF. CDR3 nucleotides: TGTGCCAGCAGTTTATCGGGGGGAAACACCGGGGAGCTGTTTTTT.

The chain joins TRBV28 to TRBJ2-7, with D maybe TRBD2 (6 bases). Germline V CDR1 and CDR2: MDHEN, SYDVKM. This CDR3 contains 15 residues. Trimming removed 8 bases from V and 3 bases from J, with 20 bases in between. DNA of the CDR3: TGTGCCAGCGAATTTACTGGGGGGACCCTCTACGAGCAGTACTTC. It is translated as CASEFTGGTLYEQYF.

With respect to this clone: In the same sample, other DNA sequences code for this CDR3. This chain links TRBV6-5 with TRBJ1-4; 10 bases are a match to TRBD1. The CDR3 loop spans 13 amino acids. Per the germline V gene, CDR1 is MNHEY and CDR2 is SVGAGI. Trimming cost V 6 bases and J 6 bases; bases outside gene matches: 1. CDR3 residues: CASRTGGYEKLFF. The DNA of the CDR3 is TGTGCCAGCAGGACAGGGGGCTATGAAAAACTGTTTTTT.

The chain employs TRBV27 and TRBJ1-2, with D hard to call. Trimming took 6 bases from V and 7 from J, leaving 21 bases between them. Germline V CDR1 and CDR2: MNHEY, SMNVEV (reference sequence). CDR3 length: 15 residues. CDR3 region: CASSPTQNLLGGYTF. The DNA of the CDR3 is TGTGCCAGCAGCCCAACACAGAATTTACTAGGTGGCTACACCTTC.

Only a few counts were recorded for this clone. This rearrangement joins TRBV5-1 to TRBJ1-5, with TRBD1 identical over 7 bases. CDR3 size: 15 residues. With V trimmed by 4 bases and J by 5 bases, 9 bases remained unmatched. From germline, CDR1 is SGHRS and CDR2 YFSETQ. CDR3 sequence: CASSGGTAPDQPQHF. Here the CDR3 DNA reads TGCGCCAGCAGCGGTGGGACAGCCCCCGATCAGCCCCAGCATTTT.

The J gene is TRBJ1-3, the V gene TRBV11-2; no clear D. V lost 0 bases, J lost 4 bases, and 10 bases lay in between. Germline CDR1 is SGHAT and CDR2 is FQNNGV. The CDR3 consists of 15 residues. This chain's CDR3 is CASSLEPGKGNTIYF. For the CDR3, the DNA is TGTGCCAGCAGCTTAGAGCCAGGAAAAGGAAACACCATATATTTT. The full variable domain, with the rest looked up from reference TRBV11-2 and TRBJ1-3, is EAGVAQSPRYKIIEKRQSVAFWCNPISGHATLYWYQQILGQGPKLLIQFQNNGVVDDSQLPKDRFSAERLKGVDSTLKIQPAKLEDSAVYLCASSLEPGKGNTIYFGEGSWLTVV.

V is TRBV29-1 and J is TRBJ1-1; D not resolved. The CDR3 spans 13 residues. The V gene lost 8 bases and the J gene lost 0 bases, with 13 bases spanning the gap. The germline V gene has CDR1 SQVTM and CDR2 ANQGSEA. The CDR3 DNA follows: TGCAGCACAAAACCCACCCTGAACACTGAAGCTTTCTTT. The encoded protein is CSTKPTLNTEAFF.

This chain links TRBV19 with TRBJ2-7; 7 bases fit TRBD2. The CDR3 contains 15 residues. The germline gives CDR1 LNHDA, CDR2 SQIVND (reference sequence). V lost 3 bases and J lost 1; bases outside the gene matches: 6. CDR3 nucleotides: TGTGCCAGTAGTATCGCGGGGGTAGTGTCCTACGAGCAGTACTTC. This encodes CASSIAGVVSYEQYF.

The chain combines TRBV6-9 with TRBJ1-2, with D hard to call. Germline CDR1 and CDR2: MNHGY and SVAAGI. Deletions cut 0 bases from V and 4 bases from J, with 9 bases between. CDR3 length: 14 amino acids. In nucleotides, the CDR3 is TGTGCCAGCAGTTATTCAATACTGAGCTATGGCTACACCTTC. Protein: CASSYSILSYGYTF.

This clone was detected only a few times. The same CDR3 is also encoded by other DNA sequences in this sample. V gene TRBV9 combines with J gene TRBJ2-3; D ambiguous. Germline assignment: CDR1 SGDLS and CDR2 YYNGEE. Trimming shortened V by 0 bases and J by 3 bases, and 2 bases separated the two germline ends. CDR3 length equals 12 residues. Here the CDR3 reads CASSVATDTQYF. The CDR3 region has the DNA TGTGCCAGCAGCGTAGCGACAGATACGCAGTATTTT.

This chain uses TRBV28 with TRBJ1-1, with 11 bases that match TRBD1. The CDR3 is 17 residues long. The V segment lost 6 bases and the J segment 0 bases; nucleotides outside the gene matches: 9. Germline values: CDR1 MDHEN, CDR2 SYDVKM. CDR3 amino acids: CASSLRTGGLVNTEAFF. In DNA form, the CDR3 reads TGTGCCAGCAGCTTAAGGACAGGGGGCTTGGTGAACACTGAAGCTTTCTTT.

The CDR3 region is CASSPGTGVSYNEQFF. CDR3 bases: TGTGCCAGCAGCCCCGGGACAGGGGTCTCCTACAATGAGCAGTTCTTC. The chain couples TRBV4-2 to TRBJ2-1; 10 bases are a match to TRBD1. Looked up from germline, CDR1 is LGHNA and CDR2 is YNFKEQ. This CDR3 comprises 16 residues. Trimming at V came to 4 bases and at J to 0 bases, leaving 3 bases not matched to a gene.

J is TRBJ2-7 and V is TRBV19; D remains ambiguous. The germline V and J ends were trimmed by 10 bases and 6 bases, with 22 bases remaining between them. From germline, CDR1 is LNHDA and CDR2 SQIVND (reference sequence). The CDR3 length is 14 residues. In nucleotides, the CDR3 is TGTGCCATTTGCGGTGGAAACGCCCGTGGCGAGCAGTACTTC. Protein: CAICGGNARGEQYF.

The rearrangement joins TRBV7-8 to TRBJ2-7; 9 bases align to TRBD1. Germline V lookup: CDR1 SGHVS, CDR2 FQNEAQ. Trimming took 5 bases from V and 5 from J; bases not matched to a gene: 10. The CDR3 has 15 amino acids. This CDR3 reads CASSPPGQGYHEQYF. CDR3 nucleotides: TGTGCCAGCAGCCCACCGGGACAGGGATACCACGAGCAGTACTTC. Filled out from reference TRBV7-8 and TRBJ2-7, the complete variable domain reads GAGVSQSPRYKVAKRGQDVALRCDPISGHVSLFWYQQALGQGPEFLTYFQNEAQLDKSGLPSDRFFAERPEGSVSTLKIQRTQQEDSAVYLCASSPPGQGYHEQYFGPGTRLTVT.

Only one count was recorded for this clone. J is TRBJ2-7 and V is TRBV27; 11 bases are a match to TRBD2. The germline gives CDR1 MNHEY, CDR2 SMNVEV (reference sequence). This CDR3 comprises 15 residues. Unmatched junction bases numbered 8, after V lost 6 bases and J lost 4 bases. The CDR3 region is CASSLAGGLLYEQYF. Written as DNA, the CDR3 is TGTGCCAGCAGCCTAGCGGGAGGTCTTTTATACGAGCAGTACTTC.

The rearrangement links TRBV7-2 to TRBJ1-4, with TRBD1 matching over 7 bases. The CDR3 extends over 16 amino acids. Germline-derived CDR1 and CDR2 are SGHTA and FQGNSA. V lost 3 bases and J lost 8; bases outside the gene matches: 12. The CDR3 reads CASSLTGTARGEKLFF. The CDR3 DNA reads TGTGCCAGCAGCTTGACCGGGACAGCTAGGGGGGAAAAACTGTTTTTT.

This clone appeared a single time. This rearrangement joins TRBV7-3 to TRBJ2-1; D not resolved. Germline V CDR1 and CDR2: SGHTA, FQGTGA. The germline V and J ends were trimmed by 5 bases and 6 bases, with 11 bases remaining between them. The CDR3 totals 13 residues. The CDR3 DNA is TGTGCCAGCAGCCTAGTCCAGTTCAATGAGCAGTTCTTC. This translates into CASSLVQFNEQFF. The entire variable domain, with the rest obtained from reference TRBV7-3 and TRBJ2-1, is as follows: GAGVSQTPSNKVTEKGKYVELRCDPISGHTALYWYRQSLGQGPEFLIYFQGTGAADDSGLPNDRFFAVRPEGSVSTLKIQRTERGDSAVYLCASSLVQFNEQFFGPGTRLTVL.

The chain couples TRBV15 to TRBJ1-6, with D maybe TRBD1 (6 bases). The CDR3 covers 14 residues. V was cut by 4 bases and J by 10 bases, with 14 bases left in between. The germline V gene encodes CDR1 LNHNV and CDR2 YYDKDF (reference sequence). The CDR3 is CATSTLTGMSPLHF. Here the CDR3 DNA reads TGTGCCACCAGCACCCTAACAGGGATGTCACCCCTCCACTTT.

This sequence joins TRBV4-1 and TRBJ1-1, with D maybe TRBD1 (6 bases). V was shortened by 5 bases and J by 3 bases, with 13 bases between the two germline ends. Germline CDR1 is MGHRA and CDR2 is YSYEKL. The CDR3 runs to 14 residues. The CDR3 here is CASSTQGSDTEAFF. In DNA form, the CDR3 reads TGCGCCAGCAGCACACAGGGTTCGGACACTGAAGCTTTCTTT.

The CDR3 loop is CATSRNLENNEQFF. For the CDR3, the DNA is TGTGCCACCAGCAGAAACCTAGAGAACAATGAGCAGTTCTTC. The chain recombines TRBV15 with TRBJ2-1; D is unresolved. The CDR3 runs 14 residues. Between the trimmed V and J ends, which lost 2 bases and 5 bases, there was a span of 10 bases. The germline CDR1 and CDR2 sequences are LNHNV and YYDKDF (reference sequence).

V is TRBV6-5 and J is TRBJ2-7; 10 positions match TRBD1. The germline V gene has CDR1 MNHEY and CDR2 SVGAGI. V shed 6 bases and J 3 bases; nucleotides not matched to a gene: 8. The CDR3 covers 15 residues. The CDR3 DNA reads TGTGCCAGCAGCTTTCGGACAGGGGGGGTCTACGAGCAGTACTTC. It encodes CASSFRTGGVYEQYF.

The chain combines TRBV18 with TRBJ1-5; tentatively, D is TRBD1 (5 bases). Germline V gives CDR1 KGHSH, CDR2 LQKENI. Trimming took off 4 bases at V and 0 bases at J, with 7 bases between the two ends. CDR3 length: 14 amino acids. The DNA for the CDR3 is TGTGCCAGCTCACTGACAGATAGCAATCAGCCCCAGCATTTT. Translated, it gives CASSLTDSNQPQHF.

The chain carries TRBV28 and TRBJ2-3; 12 nucleotides match TRBD2. Germline V gene sequence: CDR1 MDHEN, CDR2 SYDVKM. This CDR3 spans 15 amino acids. After removal of 8 bases from V and 0 bases from J, the junction contained 3 bases not matched to a gene. CDR3 DNA sequence: TGTGCCAGCTCTAGCGGGGGGGCTAGCACAGATACGCAGTATTTT. It encodes CASSSGGASTDTQYF.

The gene calls are TRBV28 and TRBJ1-4, with D uncertain. Germline-derived CDR1 and CDR2 are MDHEN and SYDVKM. The CDR3 covers 14 residues. V was shortened by 3 bases and J by 2 bases, with 7 bases between the two germline ends. The CDR3 region is CASSLGGTNEKLFF. The CDR3 coding sequence is TGTGCCAGCAGTTTGGGAGGGACTAATGAAAAACTGTTTTTT.

The gene calls are TRBV7-3 and TRBJ2-2; 7 bases fit TRBD1. CDR1 and CDR2 from the germline V gene are SGHTA and FQGTGA. Trimming at V came to 5 bases and at J to 6 bases, leaving 6 bases not matched to a gene. The CDR3 runs 14 residues. The CDR3 sequence: CASSSDRVAGELFF. The CDR3 nucleotides read TGTGCCAGCAGCAGCGACAGGGTAGCCGGGGAGCTGTTTTTT.